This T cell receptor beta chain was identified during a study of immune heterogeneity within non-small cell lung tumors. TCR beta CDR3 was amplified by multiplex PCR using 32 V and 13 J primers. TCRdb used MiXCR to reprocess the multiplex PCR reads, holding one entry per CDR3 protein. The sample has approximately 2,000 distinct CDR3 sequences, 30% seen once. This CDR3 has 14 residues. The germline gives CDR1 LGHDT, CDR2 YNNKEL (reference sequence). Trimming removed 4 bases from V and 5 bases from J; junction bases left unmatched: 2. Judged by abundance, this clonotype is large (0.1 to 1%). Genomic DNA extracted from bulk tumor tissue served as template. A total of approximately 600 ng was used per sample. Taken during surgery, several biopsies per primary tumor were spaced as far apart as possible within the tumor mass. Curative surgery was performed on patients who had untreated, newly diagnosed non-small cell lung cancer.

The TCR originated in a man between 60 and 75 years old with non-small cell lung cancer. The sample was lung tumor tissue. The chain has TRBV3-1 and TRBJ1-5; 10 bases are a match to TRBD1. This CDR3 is CASSLGTGDQPQHF. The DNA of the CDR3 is TGTGCCAGCAGCCTAGGGACAGGGGATCAGCCCCAGCATTTT.